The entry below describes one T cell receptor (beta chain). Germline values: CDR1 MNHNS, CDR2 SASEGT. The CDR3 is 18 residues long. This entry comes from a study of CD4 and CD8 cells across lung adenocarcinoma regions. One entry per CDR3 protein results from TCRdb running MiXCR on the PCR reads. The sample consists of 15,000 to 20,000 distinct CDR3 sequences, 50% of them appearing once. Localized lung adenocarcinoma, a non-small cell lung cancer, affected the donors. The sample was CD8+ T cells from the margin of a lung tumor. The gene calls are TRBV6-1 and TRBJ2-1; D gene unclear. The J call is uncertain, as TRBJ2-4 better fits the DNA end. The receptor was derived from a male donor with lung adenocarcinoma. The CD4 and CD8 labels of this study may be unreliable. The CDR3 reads CASSEACHGGYAQKTQYF. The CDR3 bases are TGTGCCAGCAGTGAAGCATGCCACGGCGGCTATGCCCAAAAGACTCAGTACTTC.